A single sample is the source of the 8 T cell receptor beta chains below, sequenced in a study of blood T cell repertoires in COVID-19. Clones were read by immunoSEQ multiplex PCR, and TCRdb kept only the in-frame ones, dropping some. The data show around 45,000 clones, 82% seen once. Sequencing input: peripheral blood. These receptors came from a woman in her sixties with acute or convalescent COVID-19.

The chain combines TRBV11-1 with TRBJ2-7; possibly TRBD2 for D (5 bases). The CDR3 length is 11 residues. Trimming left V 4 bases short and J 4 bases short, with 5 bases between. Germline V gene data show CDR1 as SGHAT and CDR2 as FQDESV (reference sequence). The CDR3 DNA sequence: TGTGCCAGCAGCTCGGGGTACGAGCAGTACTTC. Its protein is CASSSGYEQYF.

The rearrangement joins TRBV11-2 to TRBJ2-3; maybe TRBD2 (5 bases). Trimming took off 1 base at V and 3 bases at J, with 11 bases between the two ends. CDR3 size: 15 residues. From germline, CDR1 is SGHAT and CDR2 FQNNGV. The CDR3 DNA is TGTGCCAGCAGCTTAGGACGGAGGCCTACAGATACGCAGTATTTT. Translation gives CASSLGRRPTDTQYF.

The V and J genes are TRBV30 and TRBJ2-1; 8 bases fit TRBD1. The V and J ends lost 0 bases and 7 bases, in that order; junction bases with no gene match: 11. CDR3 length: 16 amino acids. Germline CDR1 is GTSNPN and CDR2 is SVGIG (reference sequence). CDR3 region: CAWSVRSRGLKNEQFF. In nucleotides, the CDR3 is TGTGCCTGGAGTGTAAGAAGCAGGGGGCTAAAGAATGAGCAGTTCTTC.

The J gene is TRBJ1-3, the V gene TRBV5-6; 9 bases are shared with TRBD1. The CDR3 has 16 amino acids. Germline lookup yields CDR1 SGHDT and CDR2 YYEEEE. J was trimmed by 4 bases and V by 4 bases; bases with no gene match: 9. The CDR3 is CASSMGQGGAGNTIYF. The DNA of the CDR3 is TGTGCCAGCAGCATGGGACAGGGAGGAGCCGGAAACACCATATATTTT.

V usage is TRBV6-5 and J usage is TRBJ1-1; D is ambiguous. CDR1 and CDR2 from the germline V gene are MNHEY and SVGAGI. Trimming removed 6 bases from V and 3 bases from J, with 11 bases in between. The CDR3 has 13 amino acids. The CDR3 DNA reads TGTGCCAGCAGAATCGGGGAGTACACTGAAGCTTTCTTT. This sequence encodes CASRIGEYTEAFF.

This chain joins TRBV30 and TRBJ2-2; D gene ambiguous. V lost 2 bases, J lost 0 bases, and 13 bases lay in between. There are 16 residues in the CDR3. Per the germline V gene, CDR1 is GTSNPN and CDR2 is SVGIG (reference sequence). CDR3 loop: CAWSPLQRSNTGELFF. CDR3 nucleotide sequence: TGTGCCTGGAGTCCCCTCCAGCGATCGAACACCGGGGAGCTGTTTTTT.

This clone was detected once. The rearrangement links TRBV5-8 to TRBJ1-1; D not resolved. The V gene's germline CDR1 is SGHTS and CDR2 YDEGEE. V was shortened by 1 base and J by 5 bases, with 6 bases between the two germline ends. The CDR3 length is 12 residues. The CDR3 loop reads CASSLRRTEAFF. The CDR3 bases are TGTGCCAGCAGCTTGCGCCGGACTGAAGCTTTCTTT.

This clone was seen a handful of times. This chain uses TRBV18 with TRBJ1-6; 9 bases are shared with TRBD1. Unmatched junction bases numbered 4, after V lost 6 bases and J lost 7 bases. The CDR3 length is 14 residues. Germline values: CDR1 KGHSH, CDR2 LQKENI. In DNA form, the CDR3 reads TGTGCCAGCTCGCCTACAGGGGGCAATTCACCCCTCCACTTT. Protein sequence: CASSPTGGNSPLHF.